These T cell receptor beta chains were read from a single sample in a study of T cells in Graves' hyperthyroidism and ophthalmopathy. TCRdb re-derived calls from the multiplex PCR reads in MiXCR, one entry per CDR3 protein. The sample lists about 600,000 distinct CDR3 sequences; 16% were seen once. The sequenced sample was blood. These receptors came from a woman between 40 and 50 years old with Graves' ophthalmopathy. Both conserved end residues are part of each CDR3. Each record gives: D gene, J gene, V gene, clone size, CDR3 protein, CDR3 DNA. A D gene is named only where the DNA matches it firmly. Expanded clones get a size class; other rows say once, few or many, or leave the size out.

D: -; J: TRBJ2-7; V: TRBV5-5; size: few; CDR3: CASSPADKGIFVEQYF; DNA: TGTGCCAGCAGCCCCGCCGACAAGGGGATCTTTGTCGAGCAGTACTTC
D: TRBD1; J: TRBJ2-2; V: TRBV28; size: many; CDR3: CASRSRQGAVIGGELFF; DNA: TGTGCCAGCAGGTCCCGACAGGGGGCCGTCATTGGCGGGGAGCTGTTTTTT
D: -; J: TRBJ2-2; V: TRBV5-1; size: -; CDR3: CASSWAVPGTGELFF; DNA: TGCGCCAGCAGCTGGGCGGTGCCAGGCACCGGGGAGCTGTTTTTT
D: TRBD1; J: TRBJ2-2; V: TRBV5-1; size: few; CDR3: CASSFQQGATGELFF; DNA: TGCGCCAGCAGCTTTCAACAGGGGGCAACCGGGGAGCTGTTTTTT
D: -; J: TRBJ1-2; V: TRBV6-1; size: few; CDR3: CASRGGTLGYTF; DNA: TGTGCCAGCAGGGGGGGAACACTGGGCTACACCTTC
D: -; J: TRBJ2-3; V: TRBV2; size: many; CDR3: CASGRKSKDTQYF; DNA: TGTGCCAGCGGACGAAAGAGCAAAGATACGCAGTATTTT
D: TRBD2; J: TRBJ2-5; V: TRBV30; size: many; CDR3: CAWSVGLAGLVTQYF; DNA: TGTGCCTGGAGTGTGGGACTAGCGGGATTGGTGACCCAGTACTTC
D: -; J: TRBJ1-1; V: TRBV6-5; size: -; CDR3: CASSYTARPSNTEAFF; DNA: TGTGCCAGCAGTTACACTGCACGGCCGTCGAACACTGAAGCTTTCTTT
D: -; J: TRBJ2-5; V: TRBV4-1; size: few; CDR3: CASSQEKAGIQETQYF; DNA: TGCGCCAGCAGCCAAGAAAAGGCGGGGATCCAAGAGACCCAGTACTTC
D: -; J: TRBJ1-1; V: TRBV15; size: -; CDR3: CATSTQGLGDTEAFF; DNA: TGTGCCACCAGCACACAGGGACTCGGGGACACTGAAGCTTTCTTT
D: -; J: TRBJ2-3; V: TRBV11-2; size: many; CDR3: CASSLDPGRATDTQYF; DNA: TGTGCCAGCAGCTTAGACCCAGGAAGGGCCACAGATACGCAGTATTTT
D: TRBD2; J: TRBJ2-5; V: TRBV12-3/TRBV12-4; size: few; CDR3: CASSLRGGREGGETQYF; DNA: TGTGCCAGCAGTTTACGGGGGGGACGGGAGGGCGGGGAGACCCAGTACTTC
D: TRBD1; J: TRBJ1-3; V: TRBV4-1; size: -; CDR3: CASSLEQGSGNTIYF; DNA: TGCGCCAGCAGCCTTGAACAGGGGTCTGGAAACACCATATATTTT
D: -; J: TRBJ2-5; V: TRBV2; size: many; CDR3: CASSEDGGQQETQYF; DNA: TGTGCCAGCAGTGAAGATGGCGGACAGCAAGAGACCCAGTACTTC
D: -; J: TRBJ1-1; V: TRBV7-8; size: many; CDR3: CASSLSLGEAFF; DNA: TGTGCCAGCAGCTTATCTCTTGGCGAAGCTTTCTTT
D: -; J: TRBJ2-3; V: TRBV6-4; size: many; CDR3: CASSDGEPTDTQYF; DNA: TGTGCCAGCAGTGACGGGGAACCCACAGATACGCAGTATTTT
D: TRBD2; J: TRBJ2-7; V: TRBV11-2; size: -; CDR3: CASSLSPSGISYEQYF; DNA: TGTGCCAGCAGCTTGAGTCCTAGCGGAATCTCCTACGAGCAGTACTTC
D: TRBD1; J: TRBJ2-2; V: TRBV30; size: many; CDR3: CASRTGMNTGELFF; DNA: TGTGCCTCCCGGACAGGGATGAACACCGGGGAGCTGTTTTTT
D: -; J: TRBJ1-4; V: TRBV7-9; size: -; CDR3: CASSIGTSDEKLFF; DNA: TGTGCCAGCAGCATAGGGACATCTGATGAAAAACTGTTTTTT
D: -; J: TRBJ2-5; V: TRBV25-1; size: -; CDR3: CANLAHKETQYF; DNA: TGTGCCAACCTAGCACATAAAGAGACCCAGTACTTC
D: TRBD2; J: TRBJ2-1; V: TRBV5-1; size: -; CDR3: CASSSLPTSEAGGEQFF; DNA: TGCGCCAGCAGCTCCCTCCCGACTAGCGAGGCGGGGGGTGAGCAGTTCTTC
D: -; J: TRBJ2-1; V: TRBV5-5; size: many; CDR3: CASSLWVGVAGNEQFF; DNA: TGTGCCAGCAGCTTGTGGGTCGGCGTGGCCGGAAATGAGCAGTTCTTC
D: -; J: TRBJ2-7; V: TRBV6-1; size: many; CDR3: CASSYQEGYEQYF; DNA: TGTGCCAGCAGCTATCAAGAGGGTTACGAGCAGTACTTC
D: TRBD2; J: TRBJ2-1; V: TRBV5-1; size: -; CDR3: CASSPDGGRAYNEQFF; DNA: TGCGCCAGCAGCCCGGATGGCGGGAGGGCGTACAATGAGCAGTTCTTC
D: TRBD1; J: TRBJ2-7; V: TRBV6-1; size: many; CDR3: CASRDRAYEQYF; DNA: TGTGCCAGCAGGGACAGGGCCTACGAGCAGTACTTC
D: TRBD2; J: TRBJ2-7; V: TRBV20-1; size: many; CDR3: CSARGVLGLAGREQYF; DNA: TGCAGTGCACGAGGGGTTTTGGGACTAGCGGGACGGGAGCAGTACTTC
D: TRBD2; J: TRBJ2-1; V: TRBV5-1; size: -; CDR3: CANWTSGRGSEQFF; DNA: TGCGCCAACTGGACTAGCGGGAGGGGGAGTGAGCAGTTCTTC
D: TRBD1; J: TRBJ2-3; V: TRBV2; size: many; CDR3: CASTGTGIARTQYF; DNA: TGTGCCAGTACTGGGACAGGGATAGCACGTACGCAGTATTTT
D: TRBD2; J: TRBJ2-1; V: TRBV19; size: many; CDR3: CASRRSPGTSAYNEQFF; DNA: TGTGCCAGTAGAAGAAGTCCCGGGACTAGCGCCTACAATGAGCAGTTCTTC
D: -; J: TRBJ2-7; V: TRBV27; size: -; CDR3: CASSLASPAQGYEQYF; DNA: TGTGCCAGCAGTTTAGCAAGTCCGGCACAGGGCTACGAGCAGTACTTC
D: -; J: TRBJ1-1; V: TRBV20-1; size: many; CDR3: CSQDGAVNTEAFF; DNA: TGCAGTCAAGACGGGGCGGTTAACACTGAAGCTTTCTTT
D: -; J: TRBJ2-6; V: TRBV19; size: once; CDR3: CASSILGSGANVLTF; DNA: TGTGCCAGTAGTATACTGGGCTCTGGGGCCAACGTCCTGACTTTC
D: -; J: TRBJ1-2; V: TRBV29-1; size: few; CDR3: CSVAGGPYGYTF; DNA: TGCAGCGTTGCGGGCGGCCCCTATGGCTACACCTTC
D: -; J: TRBJ2-1; V: TRBV6-4; size: -; CDR3: CASTTALYNEQFF; DNA: TGTGCCAGCACTACGGCTTTATACAATGAGCAGTTCTTC
D: TRBD1; J: TRBJ1-2; V: TRBV7-8; size: few; CDR3: CASSLEPGQGSGYTF; DNA: TGTGCCAGCAGCTTAGAGCCGGGACAGGGTTCTGGCTACACCTTC
D: TRBD1; J: TRBJ1-3; V: TRBV28; size: many; CDR3: CASSLFGTGRNTIYF; DNA: TGTGCCAGCAGTTTATTCGGGACAGGAAGAAACACCATATATTTT
D: TRBD1; J: TRBJ1-2; V: TRBV27; size: many; CDR3: CASSSAEGALFSIYGYTF; DNA: TGTGCCAGCAGTTCTGCCGAGGGGGCCCTCTTCTCTATATATGGCTACACCTTC